This T cell receptor beta chain was profiled in a study of cytomegalovirus exposure and HLA in healthy donors. Points from the study as a whole: Reported findings show TCR beta sequences accurately forecast HLA-A and HLA-B alleles in most subjects.

Comments on this clone: Antigen specificity is unknown.

Per germline, CDR1 SGHTA and CDR2 FQGTGA. The CDR3 length is 15 residues. V lost 2 bases to trimming and J lost 4 bases; unmatched junction nucleotides: 3. PCR involved 60 Vbeta and 13 Jbeta primers. Sequenced by immunoSEQ multiplex PCR; TCRdb stores in-frame clones only, minus some. The sample holds some 160,000 clones, about 78% seen once. Sequencing was performed on PBMCs. J is TRBJ2-1 and V is TRBV7-3; TRBD2 matches 9 bases. The source of this sequence is a male donor in good health and CMV-seronegative. This chain's CDR3 is CASSLLAGTYNEQFF. The CDR3 region has the DNA TGTGCCAGCAGCTTACTAGCGGGGACTTACAATGAGCAGTTCTTC.